These 10 T cell receptor beta chains originate from one sample sequenced in a study of T cell responses to AZD1222 COVID-19 vaccine. The assay was immunoSEQ multiplex PCR, and TCRdb's table has in-frame clones only and misses some. The table includes about 180,000 clones, around 88% detected once. The sample in question was peripheral blood, obtained on day 0 of AZD1222 vaccination. The receptor set was obtained from an adult in good health.

The J gene is TRBJ1-4, the V gene TRBV9; no reliable D call. The V and J ends lost 4 bases and 3 bases respectively, with 13 bases between them. This CDR3 region has 15 residues. Germline CDR1 reads SGDLS; CDR2 reads YYNGEE. The DNA for the CDR3 is TGTGCCAGCAGCTTGAGCTGGAGATCTAATGAAAAACTGTTTTTT. Protein sequence: CASSLSWRSNEKLFF.

The gene calls are TRBV15 and TRBJ1-5; D call uncertain. Trimming took off 0 bases at V and 5 bases at J, with 11 bases between the two ends. CDR3 length: 15 amino acids. Germline-derived CDR1 and CDR2 are LNHNV and YYDKDF (reference sequence). This chain's CDR3 is CATSRDGAGYQPQHF. CDR3 DNA: TGTGCCACCAGCAGAGATGGAGCAGGATATCAGCCCCAGCATTTT.

This rearrangement joins TRBV28 to TRBJ2-1, with D unclear. The germline gives CDR1 MDHEN, CDR2 SYDVKM. Trimming took 3 bases from V and 8 from J, leaving 5 bases between them. CDR3 length: 11 residues. The CDR3 protein is CASSFRHEQFF. CDR3 nucleotides: TGTGCCAGCAGTTTCCGACATGAGCAGTTCTTC. Full variable domain (remainder filled in from reference TRBV28 and TRBJ2-1): DVKVTQSSRYLVKRTGEKVFLECVQDMDHENMFWYRQDPGLGLRLIYFSYDVKMKEKGDIPEGYSVSREKKERFSLILESASTNQTSMYLCASSFRHEQFFGPGTRLTVL.

The chain joins TRBV7-3 to TRBJ2-6; D is unresolved. The CDR3 extends over 17 amino acids. V lost 2 bases and J 0 bases, leaving 11 bases between the germline ends. Germline assignment: CDR1 SGHTA and CDR2 FQGTGA. CDR3 sequence: CASSLQKGFSGANVLTF. CDR3 DNA: TGTGCCAGCAGCTTACAGAAGGGATTCTCTGGGGCCAACGTCCTGACTTTC.

The rearrangement links TRBV5-4 to TRBJ2-3; the match to TRBD2 covers 11 bases. V trimming: 4 bases; J trimming: 5 bases; junction bases outside the gene matches: 9. Germline loops: CDR1 SGHNT, CDR2 YYREEE (reference sequence). The CDR3 contains 16 residues. CDR3 coding DNA: TGTGCCAGCAGCCCTTTAGCGGGAGGGCCTGAAGATACGCAGTATTTT. It specifies CASSPLAGGPEDTQYF.

The V and J genes are TRBV10-3 and TRBJ1-6; no reliable D call. The CDR3 spans 15 residues. The germline CDR1 and CDR2 sequences are ENHRY and SYGVKD. V was trimmed by 4 bases and J by 6 bases, leaving 13 bases between them. CDR3 sequence reads: CAISADRVLNSPLHF. The DNA of the CDR3 is TGTGCCATCAGTGCCGACCGGGTCCTTAATTCACCCCTCCACTTT.

This rearrangement joins TRBV21-1 to TRBJ2-5; the DNA was not used to check the table's D call, TRBD2. TRBV21-1 is listed as a pseudogene. This CDR3 has 17 residues. CDR3 DNA: TGTGCCAGCAGCAAAGACCCGGGGGCGGGAGGGCAAGAGACCCAGTACTTC. It yields the protein CASSKDPGAGGQETQYF.

CDR3 nucleotide sequence: TGTGCCAGCAGTTCGACGGGTGGGAGTTCACCCCTCCACTTT. Its protein is CASSSTGGSSPLHF. The rearrangement links TRBV6-2 or TRBV6-3 to TRBJ1-6, with unresolved D. V was cut by 4 bases and J by 9 bases, with 13 bases left in between. The CDR3 consists of 14 residues. CDR1 is MNHEY and CDR2 is SVGEGT in the germline V gene.

The J gene is TRBJ2-4, the V gene TRBV5-1, with D hard to call. Looked up from germline, CDR1 is SGHRS and CDR2 is YFSETQ. This CDR3 spans 13 amino acids. Trimming removed 7 bases at V and 1 base at J, with 9 bases between. The CDR3 loop reads CASAVGAKNIQYF. CDR3 in DNA: TGCGCCAGCGCCGTCGGTGCCAAAAACATTCAGTACTTC.

The chain employs TRBV19 and TRBJ2-1, with D uncertain. Germline V gives CDR1 LNHDA, CDR2 SQIVND (reference sequence). This CDR3 contains 17 residues. V lost 1 base, J lost 0 bases, and 13 bases lay in between. In nucleotides, the CDR3 is TGTGCCAGTAGTATAGGGGCAGTAAAAAGCTCCTACAATGAGCAGTTCTTC. The encoded protein is CASSIGAVKSSYNEQFF.